Each of the 20 T cell receptor beta chains below was sequenced from the same sample in a study of Graves' ophthalmopathy and Graves' hyperthyroidism. For repertoire sequencing, the TCR beta CDR3 regions were amplified from RNA transcripts. RT-PCR in the first round used HTBI primers; a second-round multiplex PCR followed. Using its own MiXCR run on the multiplex PCR reads, TCRdb lists one record per CDR3 protein. The sample gives roughly 600,000 distinct CDR3 sequences, about 40% of which show up once; around 4.6% is in the top ten. Sequenced input: peripheral blood or thyroid tissue (not recorded which). The receptors derive from an adult man with Graves' hyperthyroidism.

In its sample, this clonotype was seen many times. The chain couples TRBV28 to TRBJ1-5; tentative D call: TRBD1 (5 bases). V was shortened by 5 bases and J by 6 bases, with 14 bases between the two germline ends. This CDR3 is 14 amino acids long. Germline lookup yields CDR1 MDHEN and CDR2 SYDVKM. The CDR3 here is CASSPAGGIQPQHF. The CDR3 DNA sequence: TGTGCCAGCAGTCCCGCGGGGGGGATTCAGCCCCAGCATTTT.

This clonotype has ten or more counts. This chain links TRBV11-2 with TRBJ1-3; perhaps TRBD1 as D (5 bases). This CDR3 has 16 amino acids. CDR1 is SGHAT and CDR2 is FQNNGV in the germline V gene. Trimming took 1 base from V and 0 from J, leaving 10 bases between them. CDR3 sequence (DNA): TGTGCCAGCAGCTTAGGGGGCCCAAACTCTGGAAACACCATATATTTT. It codes for CASSLGGPNSGNTIYF.

Remarks on this clonotype: A much larger clone lies one base from this, so it may be a read error. The genes are TRBV7-9 and TRBJ1-2, with 7 bases lining up with TRBD1. Trimming removed 5 bases from V and 4 bases from J; junction bases left unmatched: 13. Germline assignment: CDR1 SEHNR and CDR2 FQNEAQ (reference sequence). This CDR3 spans 16 amino acids. The CDR3: CASSPGGAWASYGYTF. CDR3 coding DNA: TGTGCCAGCAGCCCAGGGGGGGCTTGGGCCTCCTATGGCTACACCTTC.

The V and J genes are TRBV12-3 or TRBV12-4 and TRBJ2-3; maybe TRBD1 (6 bases). V gave up 6 bases and J gave up 2 bases, with 18 bases separating them. The CDR3 loop spans 16 amino acids. The CDR3 here is CASSLTGLGNTDTQYF. In nucleotides, the CDR3 is TGTGCCAGCAGCTTAACAGGGTTGGGCAACACAGATACGCAGTATTTT.

V gene TRBV29-1 combines with J gene TRBJ2-7; 7 nucleotides line up with TRBD1. Germline V lookup: CDR1 SQVTM, CDR2 ANQGSEA. This CDR3 has 12 residues. V was pared by 6 bases and J by 5 bases, with 7 bases of the junction left unmatched. CDR3 region: CSVRITGDEQYF. CDR3 in DNA: TGCAGCGTCAGAATTACAGGGGACGAGCAGTACTTC.

At least ten counts were recorded for this clonotype. The chain carries TRBV7-9 and TRBJ2-2; 8 bases match TRBD1. The trim removed 5 bases at V and 1 base at J, leaving 9 bases unmatched. CDR3 length equals 17 residues. Germline assignment: CDR1 SEHNR and CDR2 FQNEAQ (reference sequence). The CDR3 reads CASSPNGQGMNTGELFF. The CDR3 DNA reads as TGTGCCAGCAGCCCTAACGGACAGGGAATGAACACCGGGGAGCTGTTTTTT.

This chain connects TRBV6-1 to TRBJ1-2; D might be TRBD1 (5 bases). Per the germline V gene, CDR1 is MNHNS and CDR2 is SASEGT. This CDR3 has 17 residues. The V end lost 6 bases, the J end lost 3 bases, and 23 bases lay between the germline ends. The CDR3 nucleotides read TGTGCCAGCAGACCAATCCGGGACCTACCTTTCGACTATGGCTACACCTTC. Protein product: CASRPIRDLPFDYGYTF.

The chain has TRBV20-1 and TRBJ1-1; D is uncertain. CDR1 and CDR2 (germline): DFQATT, SNEGSKA (reference sequence). V gave up 6 bases and J gave up 5 bases, with 10 bases separating them. The CDR3 sequence is 11 residues long. The DNA of the CDR3 is TGCAGTGCGCCGACCGGGACTGAAGCTTTCTTT. Translated: CSAPTGTEAFF.

As for this clonotype: A much more abundant neighbour one base away suggests this may be a read error. The genes are TRBV19 and TRBJ1-1; 8 bases agree with TRBD1. The CDR3 runs 14 residues. Germline CDR1 is LNHDA and CDR2 is SQIVND (reference sequence). Trimming at V came to 6 bases and at J to 4 bases, leaving 7 bases not matched to a gene. The CDR3 DNA sequence: TGTGCCAGTAGGACAGGGGAACCGAGCACTGAAGCTTTCTTT. Encoded protein: CASRTGEPSTEAFF.

This clonotype was detected ten times or more. The V call is TRBV9, the J call TRBJ2-5; D perhaps matches TRBD1 (6 bases). Trimming removed 0 bases from V and 5 bases from J, with 14 bases in between. The CDR3 has 15 amino acids. Germline CDR1 and CDR2: SGDLS and YYNGEE. The DNA for the CDR3 is TGTGCCAGCAGCGTAGCGGCAGGGGCCGGGGAGACCCAGTACTTC. Its protein is CASSVAAGAGETQYF.

This clonotype was picked up a small number of times. V gene TRBV14 combines with J gene TRBJ2-3; unclear D gene. The CDR3 extends over 14 amino acids. Per germline, CDR1 SGHDN and CDR2 FVKESK. V lost 5 bases to trimming and J lost 9 bases, with 18 bases between them. CDR3 nucleotides: TGTGCCAGCAGCGTCCGGGCCCCTCGTCCGACGCAGTATTTT. The encoded protein is CASSVRAPRPTQYF.

V gene TRBV7-8 combines with J gene TRBJ2-3; D not certain. The CDR3 length is 13 residues. The V gene's germline CDR1 is SGHVS and CDR2 FQNEAQ. The V end was cut by 9 bases, the J end by 5 bases, with 15 bases between. The CDR3 spells CASSILSGDTQYF. CDR3 nucleotides: TGTGCCAGTAGTATACTCTCTGGAGATACGCAGTATTTT. Based on the CDR3 plus reference TRBV7-8 and TRBJ2-3, the full variable domain is GAGVSQSPRYKVAKRGQDVALRCDPISGHVSLFWYQQALGQGPEFLTYFQNEAQLDKSGLPSDRFFAERPEGSVSTLKIQRTQQEDSAVYLCASSILSGDTQYFGPGTRLTVL.

In this sample, this clonotype turned up many times. This chain uses TRBV7-8 with TRBJ1-2; TRBD1 matches 9 bases. The germline V gene encodes CDR1 SGHVS and CDR2 FQNEAQ. The CDR3 runs to 16 residues. The trim removed 2 bases at V and 4 bases at J, leaving 8 bases unmatched. The CDR3 DNA is TGTGCCAGCAGCTTACCCGGGACAGGGTTAAGCTATGGCTACACCTTC. Translated: CASSLPGTGLSYGYTF. Variable domain in full (rest from reference TRBV7-8 and TRBJ1-2): GAGVSQSPRYKVAKRGQDVALRCDPISGHVSLFWYQQALGQGPEFLTYFQNEAQLDKSGLPSDRFFAERPEGSVSTLKIQRTQQEDSAVYLCASSLPGTGLSYGYTFGSGTRLTVV.

This clonotype was observed many times. The chain carries TRBV14 and TRBJ2-2; 9 bases fit TRBD1. V gave up 4 bases and J gave up 5 bases; unmatched junction bases: 8. The CDR3 is 16 amino acids. In germline, CDR1 is SGHDN, CDR2 FVKESK. Here the CDR3 DNA reads TGTGCCAGCAGCCCCTATATACAGGGGGCTACCGGGGAGCTGTTTTTT. Translating it yields CASSPYIQGATGELFF.

This clonotype has at least ten counts. The chain joins TRBV7-6 to TRBJ1-3; D might be TRBD1 (6 bases). The CDR3 loop spans 17 amino acids. CDR1 and CDR2 from the germline V gene are SGHVS and FNYEAQ. V gave up 2 bases and J gave up 3 bases, with 17 bases separating them. The CDR3 DNA reads as TGTGCCAGCAGCTTAAGTGGTGTGGGGGCTGGTGGAAACACCATATATTTT. This codes for CASSLSGVGAGGNTIYF.

The CDR3 sequence is CASSDRGLGLDQPQHF. The CDR3 nucleotides are TGTGCCAGCAGCGACAGGGGCCTCGGTCTCGATCAGCCCCAGCATTTT. The chain links TRBV3-1 to TRBJ1-5; 8 nucleotides agree with TRBD1. V lost 5 bases and J lost 5; bases outside the gene matches: 11. This CDR3 comprises 16 residues. CDR1 and CDR2 from the germline V gene are LGHDT and YNNKEL (reference sequence).

The sample holds many counts of this clonotype. V gene TRBV10-2 combines with J gene TRBJ1-1; D remains unclear. Germline-derived CDR1 and CDR2 are WSHSY and SAAADI. V lost 6 bases to trimming and J lost 1 base, with 9 bases between them. The CDR3 totals 13 residues. CDR3 DNA: TGCGCCAGCAGATATACAGCGAACACTGAAGCTTTCTTT. Its protein is CASRYTANTEAFF.

The chain recombines TRBV12-3 or TRBV12-4 with TRBJ2-7; tentatively, D is TRBD1 (5 bases). V shed 3 bases and J shed 7 bases, with 22 bases lying between them. The CDR3 extends over 16 amino acids. The CDR3 region has the DNA TGTGCCAGCAGTTTTCGGCTAGGGGTCCGTCTGAGGGAGCAGTACTTC. It is translated as CASSFRLGVRLREQYF.

This clonotype was observed a handful of times. This chain links TRBV19 with TRBJ1-4; D perhaps matches TRBD1 (6 bases). V gave up 1 base and J gave up 4 bases, with 16 bases separating them. The germline CDR1 and CDR2 sequences are LNHDA and SQIVND (reference sequence). CDR3 length: 17 residues. CDR3 loop: CASSIVLTGIDNEKLFF. As DNA, the CDR3 is TGTGCCAGTAGTATAGTCCTAACAGGGATCGATAATGAAAAACTGTTTTTT.

The chain has TRBV5-1 and TRBJ1-1; TRBD1 is a possible D gene (6 bases). V was clipped by 3 bases and J by 4 bases, with 13 bases between them. Germline assignment: CDR1 SGHRS and CDR2 YFSETQ. The CDR3 totals 14 residues. The CDR3 here is CASSSQTGSTEAFF. CDR3 DNA sequence: TGCGCCAGCAGCTCACAAACAGGGAGCACTGAAGCTTTCTTT.